A selection of T cell receptor beta chains follows, all from one sample in a study of T cells in Graves' hyperthyroidism and ophthalmopathy. TCRdb fed the multiplex PCR reads into MiXCR, producing one record per CDR3 protein. Of about 600,000 distinct CDR3 sequences in the sample, 13% to 15% were seen once. The sample consisted of blood. The receptor source for this set is a woman under 30 with Graves' ophthalmopathy. CDR3s include the opening cysteine and the closing phenylalanine or tryptophan. A D gene is named only where the DNA matches it firmly. Rows give clone size only sometimes, using once, few, many, or a class for an expanded clone.

>TRBV4-2|many|TRBJ1-1|14|-
TGTGCCAGCAGCCATCCCTACCTGAACGCTGAAGCTTTCTTT
CASSHPYLNAEAFF
>TRBV19|-|TRBJ2-5|16|-
TGTGCCAGTAGTAAAGGAAGGGGGGCCCCCAGTGGGACCCAGTACTTC
CASSKGRGAPSGTQYF
>TRBV7-2|many|TRBJ2-5|16|TRBD2
TGTGCCAGCAGTCAAACGACTAGCGGGGTTCAAGAGACCCAGTACTTC
CASSQTTSGVQETQYF
>TRBV4-3|-|TRBJ2-3|18|TRBD2
TGCGCCAGCAGCCAAGGAGCTCTCGCGGGAGCTCCCACAGATACGCAGTATTTT
CASSQGALAGAPTDTQYF
>TRBV29-1|few|TRBJ1-1|16|-
TGCAGCGTTGAAGAGGGACCCCTTGGGGTGAACACTGAAGCTTTCTTT
CSVEEGPLGVNTEAFF
>TRBV6-1|-|TRBJ2-2|15|TRBD1
TGTGCCAGCAGTTATAGGGACAGTTCGACCGGGGAGCTGTTTTTT
CASSYRDSSTGELFF
>TRBV7-2|-|TRBJ1-4|15|-
TGTGCCAGCAGCTTAGGGACAGCCTTGGTTGAAAAACTGTTTTTT
CASSLGTALVEKLFF
>TRBV25-1|-|TRBJ2-3|14|TRBD1
TGTGCCAGCCAAGGGACAGCAAGCACAGATACGCAGTATTTT
CASQGTASTDTQYF
>TRBV7-3|many|TRBJ1-1|16|TRBD1
TGTGCCAGCAGCCTCCAGGGGGAGGGGGCAGGTACTGAAGCTTTCTTT
CASSLQGEGAGTEAFF
>TRBV11-2|many|TRBJ2-1|15|TRBD1
TGTGCCAGCAGCCGTCCCGGGACAGGGTCCGATGAGCAGTTCTTC
CASSRPGTGSDEQFF
>TRBV4-1|once|TRBJ2-2|17|TRBD2
TGCGCCAGCAGCCACACGACTAGCGGGAGGGGCACCGGGGAGCTGTTTTTT
CASSHTTSGRGTGELFF
>TRBV7-2|many|TRBJ1-2|11|-
TGTGCCAGCAGCCAACGGTATGGCTACACCTTC
CASSQRYGYTF
>TRBV7-2|many|TRBJ2-5|12|-
TGTGCCAGCAGCTCACAGAGGGAGACCCAGTACTTC
CASSSQRETQYF
>TRBV10-3|-|TRBJ2-2|15|-
TGTGCCATCCCTGGGGTGACAGCGGGCGCCGGGGAGCTGTTTTTT
CAIPGVTAGAGELFF
>TRBV28|-|TRBJ2-7|14|-
TGTGCCGGCAGTCCACAGGGTCTGTTTGGTGAGCAGTACTTC
CAGSPQGLFGEQYF
>TRBV20-1|many|TRBJ2-5|13|-
TGCAGTGCTAGCGTACGAGCTTCTGAGACCCAGTACTTC
CSASVRASETQYF
>TRBV20-1|many|TRBJ2-7|13|-
TGCAGTGCTACCTCGGACAGCTCCTACGAGCAGTACTTC
CSATSDSSYEQYF
>TRBV20-1|-|TRBJ1-2|14|-
TGCAGTGCTAGAGACCGCGGACAGAACTATGGCTACACCTTC
CSARDRGQNYGYTF
>TRBV18|many|TRBJ2-2|15|-
TGTGCCAGCTCTGTGGGGATGCCGAACACCGGGGAGCTGTTTTTT
CASSVGMPNTGELFF
>TRBV7-3|many|TRBJ1-2|16|-
TGTGCCAGCAGCCGAACCACAGGACCCTATAGCTATGGCTACACCTTC
CASSRTTGPYSYGYTF
>TRBV28|-|TRBJ1-1|14|TRBD1
TGTGCCAGCAAGGGACAGACGATGAACACTGAAGCTTTCTTT
CASKGQTMNTEAFF
>TRBV24-1|-|TRBJ2-1|15|TRBD2
TGTGCCACCAGTGATCATAGCGGGATTTACAATGAGCAGTTCTTC
CATSDHSGIYNEQFF
>TRBV5-8|many|TRBJ2-3|16|TRBD2
TGTGCCAGCACCCCAACCGGCGGGAGGGGGACAGATACGCAGTATTTT
CASTPTGGRGTDTQYF
>TRBV11-3|few|TRBJ2-1|16|TRBD1
TGTGCCAGCAGTCAACCCGGACAGGGGGCCTACAATGAGCAGTTCTTC
CASSQPGQGAYNEQFF
>TRBV20-1|many|TRBJ1-1|14|-
TGCAGTGCTAGACCTGGGGCTCCGAACACTGAAGCTTTCTTT
CSARPGAPNTEAFF
>TRBV7-2|-|TRBJ2-4|16|-
TGTGCCAGCAGCTTAGAATGGGAAAGGACTAAAAACATTCAGTACTTC
CASSLEWERTKNIQYF
>TRBV30|few|TRBJ2-3|15|-
TGTGCCTGGTCCTCGGGGGGCCTTAGCACAGATACGCAGTATTTT
CAWSSGGLSTDTQYF
>TRBV30|few|TRBJ2-7|15|-
TGTGCCTGGAGCCCAAGCGGCATTACCTACTACGAGCAGTACTTC
CAWSPSGITYYEQYF
>TRBV12-3/TRBV12-4|many|TRBJ2-7|13|-
TGTGCCAGCAGTTTACAGAGCTCCTACGAGCAGTACTTC
CASSLQSSYEQYF
>TRBV24-1|-|TRBJ2-1|17|TRBD2
TGTGCCACCAGTGACCCGACTAGCGGGAGCTCCTACAATGAGCAGTTCTTC
CATSDPTSGSSYNEQFF
>TRBV30|few|TRBJ1-3|20|-
TGTGCCTGGAGTGTACTTCGGCGGGGCCGAGGGTCTAGTTCTGGAAACACCATATATTTT
CAWSVLRRGRGSSSGNTIYF
>TRBV27|-|TRBJ2-3|16|TRBD2
TGTGCCAGCAGCCCAGGGACTAGCGGACCCACAGATACGCAGTATTTT
CASSPGTSGPTDTQYF